The 31 T cell receptor beta chains reported below all come from one sample, sequenced in a study of stem cell transplantation in POMP-related autoinflammatory disease. Antigens for these TCRs are unknown. Repertoires were generated with immunoSEQ multiplex PCR, while TCRdb's copy carries only in-frame clones and drops some. The sample contains about 8,000 clones, approximately 93% of which appear only once. Findings and limits, study-wide: PRAID patients trended toward lower TRB diversity and higher clonality in all analyzed T-cell subsets. Unique TRB V-J gene pairings were limited in number in patients with PRAID.

The sequencing here drew on CD8+ T cells from PBMCs, taken before stem cell transplantation. The source is a human donor with POMP-related autoinflammation and immune dysregulation (PRAID).

This clone appeared once. In nucleotides, the CDR3 is TGTGCCAGTAGTCTTGCGGGGGGTTACAATGAGCAGTTCTTC. Protein: CASSLAGGYNEQFF. The rearrangement joins TRBV19 to TRBJ2-1, with 8 nucleotides matching TRBD2. CDR3 length: 14 residues. Per germline, CDR1 LNHDA and CDR2 SQIVND (reference sequence). V trimming: 5 bases; J trimming: 4 bases; junction bases outside the gene matches: 4.

This sequence joins TRBV11-2 and TRBJ2-6; no reliable D call. CDR1 is SGHAT and CDR2 is FQNNGV in the germline V gene. CDR3 size: 12 residues. Trimming stripped 5 bases from V and 2 bases from J, with 1 base between. The CDR3 sequence: CASSPGANVLTF. As DNA, the CDR3 is TGTGCCAGCAGCCCTGGGGCCAACGTCCTGACTTTC.

The chain joins TRBV5-6 to TRBJ2-7; D ambiguous. The V end was cut by 5 bases, the J end by 5 bases, with 14 bases between. The CDR3 extends over 13 amino acids. CDR1 is SGHDT, CDR2 YYEEEE, per germline. The CDR3 DNA reads as TGTGCCAGCAGTCACCGACCCGGAAACGAGCAGTACTTC. Translating it yields CASSHRPGNEQYF.

The chain uses TRBV6-6 and TRBJ1-2, with 7 nucleotides matching TRBD1. Unmatched junction bases numbered 5, after V lost 4 bases and J lost 0 bases. The CDR3 has 15 amino acids. Germline loops: CDR1 MNHNY, CDR2 SVGAGI (reference sequence). The CDR3 region has the DNA TGTGCCAGCAGTTCCGGGACAGAAGCTAACTATGGCTACACCTTC. This gives the protein CASSSGTEANYGYTF.

The rearrangement links TRBV7-9 to TRBJ2-3; D is ambiguous. The CDR3 is 15 residues long. Germline-derived CDR1 and CDR2 are SEHNR and FQNEAQ (reference sequence). V was trimmed by 2 bases and J by 4 bases, leaving 13 bases between them. The CDR3 bases are TGTGCCAGCAGCTTACCCCCACCAGCCGCAGATACGCAGTATTTT. Amino acid sequence: CASSLPPPAADTQYF.

The J gene is TRBJ2-1, the V gene TRBV13; D remains ambiguous. The CDR3 totals 12 residues. V gave up 2 bases and J gave up 10 bases, with 9 bases separating them. CDR1 and CDR2 from the germline V gene are PRHDT and FYEKMQ (reference sequence). In DNA, the CDR3 is TGTGCCAGCAGCTTAAACACCCGCGAGCAGTTCTTC. Translated, it gives CASSLNTREQFF.

J is TRBJ2-2 and V is TRBV15; no firm D call. Germline V gives CDR1 LNHNV, CDR2 YYDKDF (reference sequence). V was shortened by 3 bases and J by 6 bases, with 11 bases between the two germline ends. This CDR3 is built from 14 residues. The CDR3 here is CATSSRLGPGELFF. CDR3 nucleotide sequence: TGTGCCACCAGCAGCCGACTTGGGCCCGGGGAGCTGTTTTTT.

This clone has just one count. The gene calls are TRBV5-1 and TRBJ1-1, with unresolved D. The germline V gene encodes CDR1 SGHRS and CDR2 YFSETQ. The germline V and J ends were trimmed by 4 bases and 3 bases, with 10 bases remaining between them. The CDR3 contains 13 residues. CDR3 amino acids: CASSPVADTEAFF. Here the CDR3 DNA reads TGCGCCAGCAGCCCTGTAGCAGACACTGAAGCTTTCTTT.

The rearrangement joins TRBV27 to TRBJ1-1; no reliable D call. V was trimmed by 3 bases and J by 3 bases, leaving 8 bases between them. Germline CDR1 MNHEY, CDR2 SMNVEV (reference sequence). This CDR3 has 13 residues. As DNA, the CDR3 is TGTGCCAGCAGTTTTTTGGGATACACTGAAGCTTTCTTT. Encoded protein: CASSFLGYTEAFF.

The chain couples TRBV5-1 to TRBJ1-1; D is perhaps TRBD1 (6 bases). V was clipped by 0 bases and J by 0 bases, with 15 bases between them. Germline assignment: CDR1 SGHRS and CDR2 YFSETQ. This CDR3 spans 17 amino acids. CDR3 sequence: CASSLAGGANMNTEAFF. The CDR3 region has the DNA TGCGCCAGCAGCTTGGCGGGGGGCGCGAACATGAACACTGAAGCTTTCTTT. The full variable domain, completed using reference TRBV5-1 and TRBJ1-1, is KAGVTQTPRYLIKTRGQQVTLSCSPISGHRSVSWYQQTPGQGLQFLFEYFSETQRNKGNFPGRFSGRQFSNSRSEMNVSTLELGDSALYLCASSLAGGANMNTEAFFGQGTRLTVV.

Only one count was recorded for this clone. In DNA form, the CDR3 reads TGTGCCAGCAGTCCCCCAGGACAGGAGGGCCAGTACTTC. Residues: CASSPPGQEGQYF. The chain recombines TRBV6-5 with TRBJ2-5, with D possibly being TRBD1 (7 bases). Trimming cost V 5 bases and J 10 bases, with 17 bases left between them. Germline lookup yields CDR1 MNHEY and CDR2 SVGAGI. The CDR3 extends over 13 amino acids.

This clone was detected once. Other DNA sequences in this sample translate to the same CDR3. This chain links TRBV2 with TRBJ2-5; 10 bases match TRBD1. The germline CDR1 and CDR2 sequences are SNHLY and FYNNEI. V lost 3 bases to trimming and J lost 0 bases; unmatched junction nucleotides: 4. The CDR3 is made up of 16 amino acids. CDR3 amino acids: CASSEGQGMYQETQYF. In nucleotides, the CDR3 is TGTGCCAGCAGTGAGGGACAGGGGATGTACCAAGAGACCCAGTACTTC. The entire variable domain, with the rest obtained from reference TRBV2 and TRBJ2-5, is as follows: EPEVTQTPSHQVTQMGQEVILRCVPISNHLYFYWYRQILGQKVEFLVSFYNNEISEKSEIFDDQFSVERPDGSNFTLKIRSTKLEDSAMYFCASSEGQGMYQETQYFGPGTRLLVL.

The chain couples TRBV2 to TRBJ2-3; 8 bases agree with TRBD2. The germline V gene has CDR1 SNHLY and CDR2 FYNNEI. Trimming took 10 bases from V and 2 from J; bases not matched to a gene: 8. The CDR3 has 14 amino acids. This CDR3 is CATFGTRYTDTQYF. CDR3 coding DNA: TGTGCCACCTTCGGGACTAGATACACAGATACGCAGTATTTT.

This clone was counted a few times. In DNA form, the CDR3 reads TGCGCCAGCAGCTTGAATGGGCACACTGAAGCTTTCTTT. The encoded protein is CASSLNGHTEAFF. This sequence joins TRBV5-1 and TRBJ1-1; no definite D call. The CDR3 spans 13 residues. Germline V gene lookup returns CDR1 SGHRS and CDR2 YFSETQ. Between the trimmed V and J ends, which lost 1 base and 3 bases, there was a span of 7 bases.

The chain joins TRBV15 to TRBJ2-1; 11 nucleotides agree with TRBD2. The length of the CDR3 is 16 residues. Looked up from germline, CDR1 is LNHNV and CDR2 is YYDKDF (reference sequence). V was clipped by 2 bases and J by 8 bases; unmatched bases: 8. CDR3: CATSRRSGTSGDEQFF. CDR3 sequence (DNA): TGTGCCACCAGCAGACGCTCCGGGACTAGCGGTGATGAGCAGTTCTTC.

As DNA, the CDR3 is TGTGCCAGCAGCGACATGAACACTGAAGCTTTCTTT. Encoded protein: CASSDMNTEAFF. This sequence joins TRBV7-9 and TRBJ1-1, with D hard to call. The germline V and J ends were trimmed by 5 bases and 0 bases, with 4 bases remaining between them. CDR1 and CDR2 (germline): SEHNR, FQNEAQ (reference sequence). CDR3 length: 12 amino acids.

V usage is TRBV4-1 and J usage is TRBJ1-1, with a tentative D call TRBD1 (6 bases). There are 14 residues in the CDR3. Germline V gene data show CDR1 as MGHRA and CDR2 as YSYEKL. The V and J ends lost 1 base and 3 bases respectively, with 9 bases between them. Here the CDR3 DNA reads TGCGCCAGCAGCCAAGCAGGGGTAGACACTGAAGCTTTCTTT. Protein sequence: CASSQAGVDTEAFF.

V and J are TRBV28 and TRBJ2-7; TRBD2 matches 7 bases. This CDR3 spans 16 amino acids. V lost 6 bases to trimming and J lost 3 bases; unmatched junction nucleotides: 14. CDR1 and CDR2 from the germline V gene are MDHEN and SYDVKM. This CDR3 is CASRGSSGTEYYEQYF. CDR3 DNA sequence: TGTGCCAGCAGGGGTAGCAGCGGGACCGAATACTACGAGCAGTACTTC.

The rearrangement uses TRBV10-3 and TRBJ2-3; 8 bases map to TRBD1. The CDR3 covers 14 residues. CDR1 and CDR2 (germline): ENHRY, SYGVKD. V dropped 4 bases and J dropped 1; count of bases not matched to a gene: 1. The CDR3 reads CAISVGQGTDTQYF. Here the CDR3 DNA reads TGTGCCATCAGTGTGGGACAGGGCACAGATACGCAGTATTTT.

V gene TRBV5-4 combines with J gene TRBJ1-2, with a weak D call TRBD1 (6 bases). Trimming left V 4 bases short and J 8 bases short, with 12 bases between. This CDR3 is 12 amino acids long. Germline assignment: CDR1 SGHNT and CDR2 YYREEE (reference sequence). DNA for the CDR3: TGTGCCAGCAGCGACAGGAGTCCGGGCTACACCTTC. It encodes CASSDRSPGYTF. The full variable domain, in which reference TRBV5-4 and TRBJ1-2 provide the parts outside the CDR3, is ETGVTQSPTHLIKTRGQQVTLRCSSQSGHNTVSWYQQALGQGPQFIFQYYREEENGRGNFPPRFSGLQFPNYSSELNVNALELDDSALYLCASSDRSPGYTFGSGTRLTVV.

The J gene is TRBJ2-5, the V gene TRBV13; no clear D gene. The DNA end is a closer match to TRBJ2-7, so the J assignment may be wrong. Germline lookup yields CDR1 PRHDT and CDR2 FYEKMQ (reference sequence). The CDR3 sequence is 14 residues long. The CDR3 is CASSLESLAYEQYF. In nucleotides, the CDR3 is TGTGCCAGCAGCTTAGAATCCCTGGCCTACGAGCAGTACTTC.

The genes are TRBV9 and TRBJ2-1; D remains ambiguous. Trimming stripped 3 bases from V and 3 bases from J, with 4 bases between. The CDR3 is 12 amino acids. CDR1 SGDLS and CDR2 YYNGEE come from the germline V gene. This CDR3 is CASSAGYNEQFF. CDR3 DNA: TGTGCCAGCAGCGCCGGCTACAATGAGCAGTTCTTC.

The genes are TRBV7-3 and TRBJ1-4, with D perhaps matching TRBD1 (5 bases). The length of the CDR3 is 14 residues. Trimming removed 6 bases from V and 8 bases from J, with 16 bases in between. The germline V gene encodes CDR1 SGHTA and CDR2 FQGTGA. The CDR3 is CASRPDRGSEKLFF. In DNA form, the CDR3 reads TGTGCCAGCAGACCCGACAGAGGAAGCGAAAAACTGTTTTTT.

The chain links TRBV5-4 to TRBJ1-2, with D possibly matching TRBD1 (6 bases). Germline assignment: CDR1 SGHNT and CDR2 YYREEE (reference sequence). The CDR3 is 13 residues long. Trimming pared 2 bases from V and 4 bases from J, leaving 9 bases between. CDR3 DNA sequence: TGTGCCAGCAGCTTCGGGGACATCTATGGCTACACCTTC. Amino acid sequence: CASSFGDIYGYTF.

V is TRBV19 and J is TRBJ2-1; 8 bases are shared with TRBD1. Germline V gives CDR1 LNHDA, CDR2 SQIVND (reference sequence). V was pared by 3 bases and J by 8 bases, with 6 bases of the junction left unmatched. CDR3 length: 14 amino acids. The CDR3: CASSITGGKYEQFF. The CDR3 DNA reads as TGTGCCAGTAGTATCACAGGGGGGAAATATGAGCAGTTCTTC.

The rearrangement joins TRBV27 to TRBJ2-7, with D tentatively TRBD2 (6 bases). The germline CDR1 and CDR2 sequences are MNHEY and SMNVEV (reference sequence). Trimming removed 3 bases at V and 4 bases at J, with 13 bases between. The CDR3 is 14 residues long. The CDR3 DNA reads TGTGCCAGCAGTTTCGGGGGACCACCTTACGAGCAGTACTTC. This gives the protein CASSFGGPPYEQYF.

The gene calls are TRBV10-1 and TRBJ2-3; D gene unclear. The CDR3 length is 13 residues. V dropped 3 bases and J dropped 4 bases, with 8 bases sitting between them. Germline CDR1 is WNHNN and CDR2 is SYGVQD (reference sequence). The CDR3 spells CASSDQTADTQYF. The CDR3, as DNA: TGCGCCAGCAGTGACCAGACTGCAGATACGCAGTATTTT.

This chain connects TRBV7-9 to TRBJ2-7, with 7 positions matching TRBD1. Germline V CDR1 and CDR2: SEHNR, FQNEAQ (reference sequence). The CDR3 consists of 16 residues. The J segment lost 2 bases and the V segment lost 1 base, leaving 8 bases of the junction unmatched. The CDR3 loop reads CASSLGVGTAAYEQYF. The CDR3 bases are TGTGCCAGCAGCTTAGGGGTAGGGACAGCAGCCTACGAGCAGTACTTC.

The V gene is TRBV4-1, the J gene TRBJ2-7; TRBD1 agrees at 9 bases. CDR3 length: 14 residues. Looked up from germline, CDR1 is MGHRA and CDR2 is YSYEKL. V shed 2 bases and J 4 bases; nucleotides not matched to a gene: 3. The CDR3 DNA reads TGCGCCAGCAGCCAACCCGGACAGGGGTACGAGCAGTACTTC. This translates into CASSQPGQGYEQYF.

The sample holds one count of this clone. The CDR3 DNA sequence: TGTGCCAGCAGTTTATATCGGGGATCTGGAAACACCATATATTTT. Protein product: CASSLYRGSGNTIYF. V gene TRBV28 combines with J gene TRBJ1-3; no reliable D call. The V end lost 1 base, the J end lost 1 base, and 8 bases lay between the germline ends. The CDR3 extends over 15 amino acids. From germline, CDR1 is MDHEN and CDR2 SYDVKM.

The J gene is TRBJ2-7, the V gene TRBV6-6; TRBD1 matches at 8 bases. Germline loops: CDR1 MNHNY, CDR2 SVGAGI (reference sequence). J was trimmed by 3 bases and V by 4 bases; bases with no gene match: 8. This CDR3 comprises 15 residues. CDR3 DNA: TGTGCCAGCAGTTTATGGGGACAGGCACACTACGAGCAGTACTTC. The encoded protein is CASSLWGQAHYEQYF.